The rows below give T cell receptor beta chains drawn from one sample of a study of OX40 agonist ivuxolimab in advanced cancers. Only in-frame clones appear in the TCRdb table, and some are missing; sequencing was by immunoSEQ multiplex PCR. Of roughly 60,000 clones in the sample, 91% were seen once. The sample here was CD4+ or CD8+ T cells sorted from blood, taken in a trial of the OX40 agonist ivuxolimab. The receptors shown here come from an adult with an advanced solid tumor such as melanoma, head and neck, liver or kidney cancer. CDR3s include the opening cysteine and the closing phenylalanine or tryptophan. Each record gives: CDR3 protein, CDR3 DNA, D gene, J gene, V gene, clone size. D genes are given only for firm matches. Some rows mark clone size as missing; the rest say once, few, many or name a class of expanded clone.

CASSQDWGQGNYGYTF,TGCGCCAGCAGCCAAGATTGGGGTCAGGGAAACTATGGCTACACCTTC,NA,TRBJ1-2,TRBV4-1,NA
CASSLEGTGINEKLFF,TGTGCCAGCAGCTTGGAAGGGACAGGCATTAATGAAAAACTGTTTTTT,TRBD1,TRBJ1-4,TRBV5-5,NA
CATSREPTGVGNTIYF,TGTGCCACCAGCAGAGAACCAACAGGGGTCGGAAACACCATATATTTT,TRBD1,TRBJ1-3,TRBV15,NA
CASSEQGLNTEAFF,TGTGCCAGCAGTGAGCAGGGCCTGAACACTGAAGCTTTCTTT,NA,TRBJ1-1,TRBV6-1,NA
CAWSAGRGYTF,TGTGCCTGGAGCGCCGGGAGGGGGTACACCTTC,NA,TRBJ1-2,TRBV30,NA
CASSSYRGQKNEQYF,TGTGCCAGCAGCTCCTACAGGGGGCAAAAGAACGAGCAGTACTTC,TRBD1,TRBJ2-7,TRBV7-2,once
CASSYQTNTGELFF,TGTGCCAGCAGCTACCAAACGAACACCGGGGAGCTGTTTTTT,NA,TRBJ2-2,TRBV7-2,NA
CASSQTGGGTEAFF,TGTGCCAGCAGCCAAACGGGAGGGGGCACTGAAGCTTTCTTT,NA,TRBJ1-1,TRBV14,NA
CASGADSGANVLTF,TGTGCCAGCGGGGCCGACTCTGGGGCCAACGTCCTGACTTTC,NA,TRBJ2-6,TRBV28,few
CASSQDRRDRGNSNQPQHF,TGTGCCAGCAGCCAAGACAGGAGGGACAGGGGAAATAGCAATCAGCCCCAGCATTTT,TRBD1,TRBJ1-5,TRBV14,NA
CASSLAGGTGELFF,TGTGCCAGCAGCTTAGCCGGGGGCACCGGGGAGCTGTTTTTT,NA,TRBJ2-2,TRBV11-3,NA
CASSPPGQREYF,TGTGCCAGCAGCCCCCCAGGGCAGCGGGAGTACTTC,NA,TRBJ2-7,TRBV7-9,few
CASSPGQGLNQPQHF,TGTGCCAGCAGCCCAGGACAGGGGCTCAATCAGCCCCAGCATTTT,TRBD1,TRBJ1-5,TRBV7-2,few
CASSLEASGTGEQYF,TGTGCCAGCAGTTTGGAGGCTAGCGGCACCGGCGAGCAGTACTTC,TRBD2,TRBJ2-7,TRBV27,NA
CASSPGLTDHTQYF,TGTGCCAGCAGCCCGGGTCTGACAGACCATACGCAGTATTTT,NA,TRBJ2-3,TRBV7-2,NA
CASSRGQNNQPQHF,TGCGCCAGCAGCCGCGGGCAGAACAATCAGCCCCAGCATTTT,NA,TRBJ1-5,TRBV4-3,NA
CASSPVRDSSGNTIYF,TGTGCCAGCTCACCCGTTCGGGACAGCTCTGGAAACACCATATATTTT,TRBD1,TRBJ1-3,TRBV18,once
CASSYGGTSEETQYF,TGTGCCAGTAGTTATGGCGGGACTAGCGAAGAGACCCAGTACTTC,TRBD2,TRBJ2-5,TRBV19,once
CASSLGQGRNEQFF,TGTGCCAGCAGCTTGGGACAGGGGAGGAATGAGCAGTTCTTC,TRBD1,TRBJ2-1,TRBV5-4,NA
CASRQGRAERETQYF,TGTGCCAGTAGACAGGGTCGCGCTGAGAGAGAGACCCAGTACTTC,NA,TRBJ2-5,TRBV19,NA
CASSVGLAGGSDTQYF,TGTGCCAGCAGTGTGGGTCTAGCGGGAGGTTCCGATACGCAGTATTTT,TRBD2,TRBJ2-3,TRBV5-5,NA
CASSVSTQEGYEQYF,TGTGCCAGCAGTGTCTCGACCCAGGAGGGTTACGAGCAGTACTTC,NA,TRBJ2-7,TRBV6-1,NA
CASSPRSGRYNEQFF,TGTGCCAGCAGCCCCCGGAGCGGGCGGTACAATGAGCAGTTCTTC,NA,TRBJ2-1,TRBV11-3,NA
CASSEMPRENEKLFF,TGTGCCAGCAGTGAAATGCCTCGCGAGAATGAAAAACTGTTTTTT,NA,TRBJ1-4,TRBV2,NA
CAWSDHTPTYEQYF,TGTGCCTGGAGTGACCACACTCCAACCTACGAGCAGTACTTC,NA,TRBJ2-7,TRBV30,NA